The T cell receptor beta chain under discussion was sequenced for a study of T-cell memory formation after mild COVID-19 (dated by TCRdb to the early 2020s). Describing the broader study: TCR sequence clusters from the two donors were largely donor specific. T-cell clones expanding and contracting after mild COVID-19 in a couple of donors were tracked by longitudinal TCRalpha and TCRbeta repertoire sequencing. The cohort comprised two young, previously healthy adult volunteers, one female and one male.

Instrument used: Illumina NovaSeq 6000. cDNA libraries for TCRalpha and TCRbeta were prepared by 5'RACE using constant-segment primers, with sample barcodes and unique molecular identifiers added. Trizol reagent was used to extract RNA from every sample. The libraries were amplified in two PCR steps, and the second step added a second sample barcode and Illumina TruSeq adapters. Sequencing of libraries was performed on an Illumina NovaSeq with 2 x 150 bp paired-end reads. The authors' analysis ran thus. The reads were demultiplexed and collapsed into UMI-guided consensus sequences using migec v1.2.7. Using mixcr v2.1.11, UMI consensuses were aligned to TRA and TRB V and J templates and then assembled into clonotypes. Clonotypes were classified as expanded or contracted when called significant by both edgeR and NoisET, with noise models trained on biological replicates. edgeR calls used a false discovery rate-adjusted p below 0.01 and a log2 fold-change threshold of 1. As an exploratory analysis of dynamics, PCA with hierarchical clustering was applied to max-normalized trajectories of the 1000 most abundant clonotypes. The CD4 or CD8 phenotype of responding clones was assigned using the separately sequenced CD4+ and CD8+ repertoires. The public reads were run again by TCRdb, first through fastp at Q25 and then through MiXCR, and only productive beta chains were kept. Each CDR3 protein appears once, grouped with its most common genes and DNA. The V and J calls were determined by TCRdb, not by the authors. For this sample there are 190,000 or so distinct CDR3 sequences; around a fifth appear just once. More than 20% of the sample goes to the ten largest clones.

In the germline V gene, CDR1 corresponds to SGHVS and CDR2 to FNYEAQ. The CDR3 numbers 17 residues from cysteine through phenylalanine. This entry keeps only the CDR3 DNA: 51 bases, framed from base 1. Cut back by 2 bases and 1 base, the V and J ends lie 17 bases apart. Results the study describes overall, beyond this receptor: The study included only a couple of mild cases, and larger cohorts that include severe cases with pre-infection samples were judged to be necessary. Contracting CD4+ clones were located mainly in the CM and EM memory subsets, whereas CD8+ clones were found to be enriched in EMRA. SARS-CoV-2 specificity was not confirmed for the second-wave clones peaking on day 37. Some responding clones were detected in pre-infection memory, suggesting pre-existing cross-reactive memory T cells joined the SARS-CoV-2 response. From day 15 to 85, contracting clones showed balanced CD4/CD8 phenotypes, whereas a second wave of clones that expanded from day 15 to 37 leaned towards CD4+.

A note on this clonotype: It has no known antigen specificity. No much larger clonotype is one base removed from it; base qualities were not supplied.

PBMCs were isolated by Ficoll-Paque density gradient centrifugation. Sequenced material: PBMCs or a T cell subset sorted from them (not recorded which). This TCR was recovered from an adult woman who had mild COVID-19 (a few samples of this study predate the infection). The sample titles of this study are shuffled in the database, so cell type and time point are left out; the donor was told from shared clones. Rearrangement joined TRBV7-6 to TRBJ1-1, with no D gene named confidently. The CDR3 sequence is CASSLNPAGLANTEAFF. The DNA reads TGTGCCAGCAGCTTAAACCCGGCGGGGTTAGCGAACACTGAAGCTTTCTTT.